This T cell receptor beta chain was identified in a study of cytomegalovirus exposure and HLA in healthy donors. Comment on this clone: The antigen is undetermined.

Vbeta (60) and Jbeta (13) primers were used in the PCR. Study processing details: In a later analysis, of some 80 million unique beta chains, some 10 million appeared in at least two donors. This table comes from immunoSEQ multiplex PCR, and its TCRdb copy is limited to in-frame clones, with some not included. That table furnishes V, J and clone size, whereas the DNA furnished D and trimming. Counted here are 150,000 to 200,000 clones, about four fifths occurring once; the ten biggest clones make up about 6%. Study-wide results and caveats: An analysis was carried out later, and it reportedly showed fewer N-insertions in an Asian-associated ancestry cluster than the roughly 700-donor mean. In a later analysis, parvovirus B19, influenza, CMV and Epstein-Barr virus appeared linked to several top co-occurrence clusters.

The CDR3 is 14 amino acids. The V gene lost 4 bases and the J gene lost 6 bases, with 16 bases spanning the gap. Germline-derived CDR1 and CDR2 are SGHNT and YYREEE (reference sequence). The specimen sequenced was PBMCs. The receptor was isolated from a woman between 25 and 40 years old in good health and CMV-seropositive. The J gene is TRBJ1-1, the V gene TRBV5-4, with a weak D call TRBD1 (5 bases). DNA for the CDR3: TGTGCCAGCAGCGTGATAGGGGAAGGATCTGAAGCTTTCTTT. It encodes CASSVIGEGSEAFF. The whole variable domain, filled in from reference TRBV5-4 and TRBJ1-1, reads ETGVTQSPTHLIKTRGQQVTLRCSSQSGHNTVSWYQQALGQGPQFIFQYYREEENGRGNFPPRFSGLQFPNYSSELNVNALELDDSALYLCASSVIGEGSEAFFGQGTRLTVV.